The 21 T cell receptor beta chains below were found in one sample sequenced in a study of OX40 agonist ivuxolimab in advanced cancers. Some clones are missing from TCRdb's copy, which holds only in-frame ones; the method was immunoSEQ multiplex PCR. The data contain roughly 35,000 clones, about 88% of them singletons. The sample here was CD4+ or CD8+ T cells sorted from blood, taken in a trial of the OX40 agonist ivuxolimab. The source of these receptors is an adult with an advanced solid tumor such as melanoma, head and neck, liver or kidney cancer.

This chain connects TRBV30 to TRBJ1-1; the D is unclear. The V end was cut by 1 base, the J end by 6 bases, with 9 bases between. The CDR3 is made up of 12 amino acids. Germline V gene sequence: CDR1 GTSNPN, CDR2 SVGIG (reference sequence). The CDR3 DNA is TGTGCCTGGAGTGGGTGGAGGGCTGAAGCTTTCTTT. Its translation is CAWSGWRAEAFF. Full variable domain (missing parts from reference TRBV30 and TRBJ1-1): SQTIHQWPATLVQPVGSPLSLECTVEGTSNPNLYWYRQAAGRGLQLLFYSVGIGQISSEVPQNLSASRPQDRQFILSSKKLLLSDSGFYLCAWSGWRAEAFFGQGTRLTVV.

The chain recombines TRBV5-1 with TRBJ2-5; D remains unclear. V lost 5 bases and J lost 4, with 6 bases in between. The CDR3 length is 11 residues. Germline CDR1 SGHRS, CDR2 YFSETQ. CDR3 nucleotides: TGCGCCAGCAGGATGATAGAGACCCAGTACTTC. Amino acids: CASRMIETQYF.

The chain recombines TRBV2 with TRBJ2-1, with 7 bases fitting TRBD2. After removal of 8 bases from V and 6 bases from J, the junction contained 4 bases not matched to a gene. This CDR3 comprises 12 residues. The germline V gene has CDR1 SNHLY and CDR2 FYNNEI. CDR3: CASWRESNEQFF. Written as DNA, the CDR3 is TGTGCCAGCTGGCGGGAGAGCAATGAGCAGTTCTTC.

In its sample, this clone is medium-sized. This rearrangement joins TRBV11-2 to TRBJ2-7; D unresolved. Trimming stripped 1 base from V and 3 bases from J, with 7 bases between. Per germline, CDR1 SGHAT and CDR2 FQNNGV. This CDR3 spans 13 amino acids. The CDR3 nucleotides read TGTGCCAGCAGCTTAGGACGGGTCTACGAGCAGTACTTC. Translation gives CASSLGRVYEQYF.

The chain joins TRBV19 to TRBJ2-2; D unclear. Trimming shortened V by 3 bases and J by 3 bases, and 14 bases separated the two germline ends. Germline V lookup: CDR1 LNHDA, CDR2 SQIVND (reference sequence). This CDR3 comprises 16 residues. The CDR3, as DNA: TGTGCCAGTAGTATCAAAGTCTCAAGGGACACCGGGGAGCTGTTTTTT. This sequence encodes CASSIKVSRDTGELFF.

The rearrangement uses TRBV6-1 and TRBJ1-5; 7 bases match TRBD1. There are 15 residues in the CDR3. CDR1 and CDR2 from the germline V gene are MNHNS and SASEGT. Trimming removed 5 bases from V and 1 base from J; junction bases left unmatched: 5. DNA of the CDR3: TGTGCCAGCAGTAGTGACAGGGCCAGCAATCAGCCCCAGCATTTT. Encoded protein: CASSSDRASNQPQHF.

This clone is a singleton in its sample. V usage is TRBV28 and J usage is TRBJ1-2; D unclear. V was clipped by 6 bases and J by 7 bases, with 12 bases between them. Looked up from germline, CDR1 is MDHEN and CDR2 is SYDVKM. This CDR3 has 12 amino acids. Written as DNA, the CDR3 is TGTGCCAGCAGCACCAAGATTGGTGGCTACACCTTC. Residues: CASSTKIGGYTF.

J is TRBJ2-7 and V is TRBV5-1; either TRBD1 or TRBD2 may supply D (5 bases each). This CDR3 is built from 16 residues. Germline assignment: CDR1 SGHRS and CDR2 YFSETQ. Trimming took 1 base from V and 2 from J, leaving 16 bases between them. The CDR3 DNA sequence: TGCGCCAGCAGCTTGAGGCTCGGGACCCTGGCCTACGAGCAGTACTTC. This sequence encodes CASSLRLGTLAYEQYF.

The chain links TRBV18 to TRBJ2-2, with a tentative D call TRBD1 (5 bases). CDR1 KGHSH and CDR2 LQKENI come from the germline V gene. The CDR3 covers 18 residues. V lost 0 bases and J lost 0, with 14 bases in between. The DNA for the CDR3 is TGTGCCAGCTCACCACCGATTATTTTGACAGCGAACACCGGGGAGCTGTTTTTT. It is translated as CASSPPIILTANTGELFF.

Concerning this clone: This sample also contains other DNA sequences that code for the same CDR3. The V call is TRBV5-4, the J call TRBJ1-2; D is unclear. The CDR3 has 12 amino acids. Trimming shortened V by 5 bases and J by 3 bases, and 8 bases separated the two germline ends. CDR1 and CDR2 (germline): SGHNT, YYREEE (reference sequence). The CDR3 region is CASSLNYYGYTF. Here the CDR3 DNA reads TGTGCCAGCAGTTTGAATTACTATGGCTACACCTTC. The full variable domain, its missing parts supplied by reference TRBV5-4 and TRBJ1-2, is ETGVTQSPTHLIKTRGQQVTLRCSSQSGHNTVSWYQQALGQGPQFIFQYYREEENGRGNFPPRFSGLQFPNYSSELNVNALELDDSALYLCASSLNYYGYTFGSGTRLTVV.

This clone was seen a single time. The CDR3 DNA reads as TGTGCCAGCTCACTTCTACAGGGACCGAACACTGAAGCTTTCTTT. Residues: CASSLLQGPNTEAFF. The V gene is TRBV18, the J gene TRBJ1-1; D possibly corresponds to TRBD1 (6 bases). This CDR3 contains 15 residues. Germline-derived CDR1 and CDR2 are KGHSH and LQKENI. The V end lost 4 bases, the J end lost 1 base, and 13 bases lay between the germline ends.

The chain couples TRBV18 to TRBJ2-5; no definite D call. Per the germline V gene, CDR1 is KGHSH and CDR2 is LQKENI. V lost 0 bases and J lost 11, with 10 bases in between. The CDR3 consists of 12 residues. The CDR3 protein is CASSPPLGLQYF. CDR3 DNA: TGTGCCAGCTCACCACCCCTGGGATTGCAGTACTTC.

The rearrangement joins TRBV7-6 to TRBJ1-5; 11 bases are a match to TRBD1. V was pared by 1 base and J by 4 bases, with 3 bases of the junction left unmatched. Germline CDR1 SGHVS, CDR2 FNYEAQ. This CDR3 region has 16 residues. CDR3 in amino acids: CASSLGGQGANQPQHF. DNA for the CDR3: TGTGCCAGCAGCTTAGGCGGACAGGGGGCTAATCAGCCCCAGCATTTT. Variable domain in full (rest from reference TRBV7-6 and TRBJ1-5): GAGVSQSPRYKVTKRGQDVALRCDPISGHVSLYWYRQALGQGPEFLTYFNYEAQQDKSGLPNDRFSAERPEGSISTLTIQRTEQRDSAMYRCASSLGGQGANQPQHFGDGTRLSIL.

The rearrangement links TRBV28 to TRBJ2-5, with 8 nucleotides matching TRBD1. The CDR3 spans 14 residues. The germline gives CDR1 MDHEN, CDR2 SYDVKM. With 6 bases clipped from V and 6 bases from J, the junction kept 9 bases outside the gene matches. CDR3 nucleotides: TGTGCCAGCAGCTTCAGGGGGCGCGAGAAGACCCAGTACTTC. As protein: CASSFRGREKTQYF.

The rearrangement joins TRBV5-8 to TRBJ2-7; D not resolved. CDR1 SGHTS and CDR2 YDEGEE come from the germline V gene. V lost 2 bases and J lost 3, with 12 bases in between. The CDR3 is made up of 14 amino acids. CDR3: CASSFRDTYYEQYF. The DNA of the CDR3 is TGTGCCAGCAGCTTTAGAGACACTTACTACGAGCAGTACTTC.

This chain joins TRBV6-5 and TRBJ2-1, with unresolved D. Germline CDR1 and CDR2: MNHEY and SVGAGI. The CDR3 contains 13 residues. V shed 0 bases and J shed 8 bases, with 8 bases lying between them. CDR3 in amino acids: CASSYSNGDEQFF. CDR3 nucleotides: TGTGCCAGCAGTTACTCGAATGGGGATGAGCAGTTCTTC.

The chain recombines TRBV2 with TRBJ2-7; D is perhaps TRBD1 or TRBD2 (5 bases each). CDR1 SNHLY and CDR2 FYNNEI come from the germline V gene. The CDR3 is 13 residues long. Between the trimmed V and J ends, which lost 8 bases and 9 bases, there was a span of 20 bases. The CDR3 reads CASQSGARVGQYF. Here the CDR3 DNA reads TGTGCCAGCCAATCCGGGGCCCGAGTCGGGCAGTACTTC.

The CDR3 here is CASTKQGGGTNEKLFF. The CDR3 DNA reads as TGTGCCAGCACGAAACAGGGTGGGGGAACTAATGAAAAACTGTTTTTT. The V call is TRBV28, the J call TRBJ1-4; TRBD1 is a possible D gene (6 bases). Germline V gene lookup returns CDR1 MDHEN and CDR2 SYDVKM. The CDR3 has 16 residues. V dropped 7 bases and J dropped 1 base, with 16 bases sitting between them.

The chain's CDR3 is CATRDRPGSNQPQHF. In DNA form, the CDR3 reads TGTGCCACCCGGGACAGGCCGGGGAGCAATCAGCCCCAGCATTTT. The rearrangement links TRBV10-3 to TRBJ1-5; TRBD1 aligns across 8 bases. From germline, CDR1 is ENHRY and CDR2 SYGVKD. There are 15 residues in the CDR3. V was pared by 10 bases and J by 1 base, with 9 bases of the junction left unmatched.

This rearrangement joins TRBV18 to TRBJ1-3, with D perhaps TRBD1 (5 bases). The V gene lost 5 bases and the J gene lost 0 bases, with 14 bases spanning the gap. This CDR3 contains 16 residues. Germline V gene sequence: CDR1 KGHSH, CDR2 LQKENI. The CDR3 here is CASSTEQVNSGNTIYF. The CDR3, as DNA: TGTGCCAGCTCAACCGAACAGGTGAACTCTGGAAACACCATATATTTT.

A single count supports this clone. V is TRBV15 and J is TRBJ2-5, with D possibly TRBD2 on 7 matching bases. The CDR3 spans 15 residues. CDR1 and CDR2 from the germline V gene are LNHNV and YYDKDF (reference sequence). Between the trimmed V and J ends, which lost 5 bases and 2 bases, there was a span of 15 bases. The CDR3 region has the DNA TGTGCCACCAGCGAGGGGGGGGCTGCACAAGAGACCCAGTACTTC. It specifies CATSEGGAAQETQYF.